Each of the 31 T cell receptor beta chains below was sequenced from the same sample in a study of CD8 T cells in ankylosing spondylitis. TCRdb reprocessed the 5' RACE reads with MiXCR, giving one entry per CDR3 protein. The table has 250,000 to 300,000 distinct CDR3 sequences, about 19% seen once; the top ten hold less than 9.5%. Sequenced sample: blood, either unsorted or a sorted T cell fraction (not recorded which). These receptors all come from a male donor with ankylosing spondylitis or in good health (not recorded which).

This clonotype was counted ten times or more. The chain couples TRBV24-1 to TRBJ2-5; D call uncertain. Germline CDR1 and CDR2: KGHDR and SFDVKD. Trimming cost V 2 bases and J 5 bases, with 11 bases left between them. The CDR3 totals 14 residues. CDR3 bases: TGTGCCACCAGTGATTCGGGTATCGCGGAGACCCAGTACTTC. Amino acids: CATSDSGIAETQYF.

This clonotype has only a few counts. The gene calls are TRBV5-1 and TRBJ1-5; 8 nucleotides agree with TRBD1. V lost 5 bases and J lost 2; bases outside the gene matches: 6. This CDR3 comprises 15 residues. CDR1 and CDR2 (germline): SGHRS, YFSETQ. In DNA form, the CDR3 reads TGCGCCAGCAGTCCGACAGGGGAAGGCAATCAGCCCCAGCATTTT. This codes for CASSPTGEGNQPQHF.

This clonotype showed up just a few times. The rearrangement links TRBV3-1 to TRBJ2-1; perhaps TRBD2 as D (6 bases). The CDR3 covers 16 residues. V was shortened by 0 bases and J by 9 bases, with 18 bases between the two germline ends. Germline V gene lookup returns CDR1 LGHDT and CDR2 YNNKEL (reference sequence). The chain's CDR3 is CASSQDGGAGWPEQFF. The CDR3 nucleotides are TGTGCCAGCAGCCAAGATGGCGGGGCGGGATGGCCTGAGCAGTTCTTC.

This clonotype was found a few times. The chain is built from TRBV6-1 and TRBJ2-7; TRBD2 matches at 7 bases. With 5 bases clipped from V and 3 bases from J, the junction kept 7 bases outside the gene matches. Germline CDR1 reads MNHNS; CDR2 reads SASEGT. The CDR3 loop spans 14 amino acids. The CDR3 bases are TGTGCCAGCAGTAAGCGGGACCATAACTACGAGCAGTACGTC. It yields the protein CASSKRDHNYEQYV.

The chain carries TRBV29-1 and TRBJ2-2, with D unclear. The CDR3 totals 11 residues. Trimming left V 4 bases short and J 6 bases short, with 6 bases between. Germline CDR1 SQVTM, CDR2 ANQGSEA. The CDR3 is CSVAGPGELFF. The CDR3 DNA sequence: TGCAGCGTTGCTGGGCCCGGGGAGCTGTTTTTT.

The V call is TRBV11-2, the J call TRBJ2-2; 12 bases fit TRBD2. Germline assignment: CDR1 SGHAT and CDR2 FQNNGV. The CDR3 consists of 15 residues. With 8 bases clipped from V and 4 bases from J, the junction kept 5 bases outside the gene matches. The CDR3 sequence: CASHGLAGFTGELFF. DNA for the CDR3: TGTGCCAGCCACGGACTAGCGGGGTTCACCGGGGAGCTGTTTTTT.

A few counts support this clonotype. The chain joins TRBV20-1 to TRBJ1-2, with TRBD1 matching over 7 bases. This CDR3 has 12 amino acids. V lost 4 bases, J lost 3 bases, and 2 bases stayed unmatched. The germline V gene encodes CDR1 DFQATT and CDR2 SNEGSKA (reference sequence). CDR3 sequence reads: CSANRGHYGYTF. Written as DNA, the CDR3 is TGCAGTGCTAACAGGGGACACTATGGCTACACCTTC.

The chain joins TRBV14 to TRBJ2-3, with D unclear. Deletions cut 0 bases from V and 2 bases from J, with 6 bases between. CDR3 length: 14 amino acids. Looked up from germline, CDR1 is SGHDN and CDR2 is FVKESK. CDR3 nucleotides: TGTGCCAGCAGCCAAGAAAGATTCACAGATACGCAGTATTTT. Protein sequence: CASSQERFTDTQYF.

The chain uses TRBV4-2 and TRBJ1-1, with unresolved D. Germline V gene data show CDR1 as LGHNA and CDR2 as YNFKEQ. The CDR3 is made up of 16 amino acids. Trimming removed 0 bases from V and 1 base from J, with 12 bases in between. The CDR3 region has the DNA TGTGCCAGCAGCCAAGATCCAGGTTTAGGGAACACTGAAGCTTTCTTT. Protein sequence: CASSQDPGLGNTEAFF.

The chain recombines TRBV6-6 with TRBJ2-3, with a possible D match to TRBD2 (5 bases). The CDR3 runs to 13 residues. The germline gives CDR1 MNHNY, CDR2 SVGAGI (reference sequence). V was pared by 6 bases and J by 4 bases, with 11 bases between. The CDR3 here is CASRTGMADTQYF. The CDR3, as DNA: TGTGCCAGCAGAACGGGAATGGCAGATACGCAGTATTTT.

This chain connects TRBV18 to TRBJ2-1, with no clear D. Germline assignment: CDR1 KGHSH and CDR2 LQKENI. The CDR3 consists of 15 residues. Trimming took off 2 bases at V and 7 bases at J, with 15 bases between the two ends. CDR3 loop: CASSPGPTLGNEQFF. For the CDR3, the DNA is TGTGCCAGCTCACCAGGGCCCACACTGGGGAATGAGCAGTTCTTC.

This rearrangement joins TRBV10-3 to TRBJ2-5; perhaps TRBD1 as D (6 bases). This CDR3 has 16 amino acids. Trimming removed 1 base from V and 1 base from J, with 13 bases in between. Looked up from germline, CDR1 is ENHRY and CDR2 is SYGVKD. In nucleotides, the CDR3 is TGTGCCATCAGTGAGTTTAGAGGGGGACGCCAAGAGACCCAGTACTTC. This codes for CAISEFRGGRQETQYF.

This clonotype was recorded a few times. The genes are TRBV10-2 and TRBJ2-4; D may be TRBD2 (6 bases). Germline assignment: CDR1 WSHSY and CDR2 SAAADI. The CDR3 totals 14 residues. Trimming took off 3 bases at V and 2 bases at J, with 8 bases between the two ends. CDR3 sequence reads: CASSDGGTKNIQYF. DNA of the CDR3: TGCGCCAGCAGTGATGGAGGGACCAAAAACATTCAGTACTTC.

V is TRBV5-1 and J is TRBJ2-1; the D is unclear. Germline lookup yields CDR1 SGHRS and CDR2 YFSETQ. V was pared by 0 bases and J by 5 bases, with 9 bases between. CDR3 length: 14 residues. The CDR3 region has the DNA TGCGCCAGCAGCTTGGTCACCTGGAACAATGAGCAGTTCTTC. This sequence encodes CASSLVTWNNEQFF.

This chain joins TRBV24-1 and TRBJ2-5; perhaps TRBD1 as D (6 bases). The germline V and J ends were trimmed by 3 bases and 5 bases, with 15 bases remaining between them. From germline, CDR1 is KGHDR and CDR2 SFDVKD. There are 15 residues in the CDR3. The CDR3 spells CATSDGGTMRETQYF. Here the CDR3 DNA reads TGTGCCACCAGTGATGGTGGGACAATGAGGGAGACCCAGTACTTC.

V usage is TRBV5-6 and J usage is TRBJ2-7; no firm D call. Trimming took 0 bases from V and 0 from J, leaving 13 bases between them. CDR3 length equals 16 residues. Germline lookup yields CDR1 SGHDT and CDR2 YYEEEE. CDR3 nucleotide sequence: TGTGCCAGCAGCTTGGGGGCGTTTCCGAGCTCCTACGAGCAGTACGTC. It specifies CASSLGAFPSSYEQYV.

A remark on this clonotype: A junction end diverges from the germline sequence, so it may reflect a read error. The V and J genes are TRBV12-3 or TRBV12-4 and TRBJ1-2, with TRBD1 identical over 7 bases. The CDR3 is 16 residues long. The CDR3 DNA is TGTGCCAGCAATTTAAAGCGACAGGGCGGTTCCTATGGCTACACCTTC. This sequence encodes CASNLKRQGGSYGYTF.

The table lists this clonotype with a few counts. The chain links TRBV10-1 to TRBJ2-1; the D is unclear. Trimming stripped 6 bases from V and 5 bases from J, with 5 bases between. CDR3 length: 11 amino acids. CDR1 WNHNN and CDR2 SYGVQD come from the germline V gene (reference sequence). DNA of the CDR3: TGCGCCAGCAGCATAGACAATGAGCAGTTCTTC. Its protein product is CASSIDNEQFF.

This clonotype turned up a few times. The chain recombines TRBV11-1 with TRBJ1-1, with no clear D. CDR3 length: 16 amino acids. Germline V lookup: CDR1 SGHAT, CDR2 FQDESV (reference sequence). V shed 0 bases and J shed 0 bases, with 11 bases lying between them. This chain's CDR3 is CASSLAAGVLNTEAFF. The CDR3 bases are TGTGCCAGCAGCTTAGCGGCCGGAGTCCTGAACACTGAAGCTTTCTTT.

This clonotype turned up a few times. V usage is TRBV5-1 and J usage is TRBJ1-4; a possible D gene is TRBD1 (5 bases). The germline V gene has CDR1 SGHRS and CDR2 YFSETQ. The V end lost 0 bases, the J end lost 5 bases, and 11 bases lay between the germline ends. The CDR3 consists of 15 residues. The CDR3 DNA reads as TGCGCCAGCAGCTTGGGAGTTGGGGGAAATGAAAAACTGTTTTTT. This codes for CASSLGVGGNEKLFF.

This chain uses TRBV28 with TRBJ2-3; 8 bases line up with TRBD2. Germline CDR1 and CDR2: MDHEN and SYDVKM. Trimming took 1 base from V and 7 from J; bases not matched to a gene: 16. The CDR3 loop spans 18 amino acids. CDR3 sequence (DNA): TGTGCCAGCAGTTTATCATCACGAGCGGGAGTAAAGGGTTATACGCAGTATTTT. It specifies CASSLSSRAGVKGYTQYF.

This clonotype showed up just a few times. The chain employs TRBV5-1 and TRBJ2-6; D gene unclear. V was clipped by 4 bases and J by 2 bases, with 13 bases between them. Germline V CDR1 and CDR2: SGHRS, YFSETQ. This CDR3 comprises 16 residues. CDR3 loop: CASSAGLQAGANVLTF. CDR3 coding DNA: TGCGCCAGCAGCGCTGGTCTCCAGGCTGGGGCCAACGTCCTGACTTTC.

The rearrangement links TRBV27 to TRBJ1-6; 9 nucleotides line up with TRBD1. V dropped 5 bases and J dropped 5; count of bases not matched to a gene: 7. Per germline, CDR1 MNHEY and CDR2 SMNVEV (reference sequence). The CDR3 sequence is 16 residues long. The CDR3 is CASSAGQGRNNSPLHF. For the CDR3, the DNA is TGTGCCAGCAGTGCGGGACAGGGTCGAAATAATTCACCCCTCCACTTT.

In this sample, this clonotype turned up a few times. The chain uses TRBV27 and TRBJ2-1; tentatively, D is TRBD1 (6 bases). The ends were cut back, 3 bases at V and 5 bases at J, with 14 bases in the middle. Germline loops: CDR1 MNHEY, CDR2 SMNVEV (reference sequence). The CDR3 has 15 residues. The CDR3 protein is CASSLWDTGDNEQFF. The CDR3 DNA reads TGTGCCAGCAGTTTGTGGGACACGGGTGACAATGAGCAGTTCTTC.

In this sample, this clonotype turned up a few times. This chain links TRBV12-3 or TRBV12-4 with TRBJ1-5; 7 bases match TRBD1. With 1 base clipped from V and 5 bases from J, the junction kept 11 bases outside the gene matches. This CDR3 region has 17 residues. The CDR3 sequence: CASSLDISGQNHQPQHF. The CDR3 DNA follows: TGTGCCAGCAGTTTAGATATTTCGGGACAGAACCATCAGCCCCAGCATTTT.

V is TRBV27 and J is TRBJ2-1; 11 positions agree with TRBD1. The CDR3 extends over 14 amino acids. Germline V lookup: CDR1 MNHEY, CDR2 SMNVEV (reference sequence). V gave up 6 bases and J gave up 7 bases; unmatched junction bases: 5. The CDR3 DNA reads as TGTGCCAGCAGAGGACAGGGGGCAGTAAATGAGCAGTTCTTC. Residues: CASRGQGAVNEQFF.

This clonotype was detected a few times. This sequence joins TRBV12-3 or TRBV12-4 and TRBJ1-3; unclear D gene. With 4 bases removed from V and 5 bases from J, the gap between germline ends came to 6 bases. The CDR3 spans 12 residues. CDR3 region: CASSSERNTIYF. The DNA for the CDR3 is TGTGCCAGCAGTTCTGAGAGAAACACCATATATTTT.

The table lists this clonotype with a few counts. The chain employs TRBV20-1 and TRBJ2-1, with 9 bases aligning to TRBD1. The CDR3 has 16 amino acids. The V segment lost 0 bases and the J segment 3 bases; nucleotides outside the gene matches: 6. Germline V CDR1 and CDR2: DFQATT, SNEGSKA (reference sequence). This CDR3 is CSARDLDRGDYNEQFF. DNA of the CDR3: TGCAGTGCTAGAGATCTTGACAGGGGGGACTACAATGAGCAGTTCTTC.

This clonotype was detected ten times or more. V and J are TRBV12-3 or TRBV12-4 and TRBJ2-5; the D gene is possibly TRBD1 (6 bases). The CDR3 spans 13 residues. The V end was cut by 4 bases, the J end by 2 bases, with 8 bases between. The CDR3, as DNA: TGTGCCAGCAGTTCGGGACATCAAGAGACCCAGTACTTC. Amino acid sequence: CASSSGHQETQYF.

This chain links TRBV12-3 or TRBV12-4 with TRBJ2-3; D is unclear. The CDR3 loop spans 12 amino acids. V was clipped by 5 bases and J by 7 bases, with 10 bases between them. The CDR3 spells CASSVTLNTQYF. CDR3 in DNA: TGTGCCAGCAGTGTGACATTAAATACGCAGTATTTT.

This clonotype showed up just a few times. The rearrangement joins TRBV7-7 to TRBJ2-2; D remains ambiguous. The CDR3 sequence is 13 residues long. Germline values: CDR1 SSHAT, CDR2 FNYEAQ (reference sequence). V dropped 1 base and J dropped 7 bases, with 7 bases sitting between them. CDR3 loop: CASSLERSGELFF. In DNA form, the CDR3 reads TGTGCCAGCAGCTTAGAAAGGAGCGGGGAGCTGTTTTTT.